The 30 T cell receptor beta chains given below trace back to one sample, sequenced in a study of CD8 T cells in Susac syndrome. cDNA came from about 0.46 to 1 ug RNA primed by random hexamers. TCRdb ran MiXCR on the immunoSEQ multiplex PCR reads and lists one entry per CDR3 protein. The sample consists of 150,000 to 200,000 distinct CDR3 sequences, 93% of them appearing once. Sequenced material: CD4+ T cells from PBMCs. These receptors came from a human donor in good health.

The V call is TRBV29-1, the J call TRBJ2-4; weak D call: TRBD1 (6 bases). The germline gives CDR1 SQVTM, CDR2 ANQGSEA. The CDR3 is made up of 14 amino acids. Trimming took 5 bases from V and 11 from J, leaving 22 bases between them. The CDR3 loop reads CSVRRGATSDVQYF. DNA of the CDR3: TGCAGCGTTCGCAGGGGCGCGACTTCTGACGTTCAGTACTTC.

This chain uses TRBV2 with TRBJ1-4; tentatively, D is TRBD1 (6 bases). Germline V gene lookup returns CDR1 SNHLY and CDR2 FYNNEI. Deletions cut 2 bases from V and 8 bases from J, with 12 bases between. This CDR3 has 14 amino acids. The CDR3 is CASSEWDISEKLFF. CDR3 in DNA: TGTGCCAGCAGTGAATGGGACATATCCGAAAAACTGTTTTTT.

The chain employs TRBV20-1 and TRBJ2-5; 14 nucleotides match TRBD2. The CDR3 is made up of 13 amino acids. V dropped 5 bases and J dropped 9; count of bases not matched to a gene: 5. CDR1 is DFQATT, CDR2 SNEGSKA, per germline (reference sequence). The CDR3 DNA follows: TGCAGTGCTGGGACTAGCGGGGGACGGTCCCAGTACTTC. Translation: CSAGTSGGRSQYF.

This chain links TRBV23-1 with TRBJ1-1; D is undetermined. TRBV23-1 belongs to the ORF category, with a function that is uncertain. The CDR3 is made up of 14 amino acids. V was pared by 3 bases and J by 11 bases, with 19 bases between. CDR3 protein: CASSQLRTPPGAFF. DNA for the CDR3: TGCGCCAGCAGTCAGCTTAGGACTCCCCCGGGGGCTTTCTTT.

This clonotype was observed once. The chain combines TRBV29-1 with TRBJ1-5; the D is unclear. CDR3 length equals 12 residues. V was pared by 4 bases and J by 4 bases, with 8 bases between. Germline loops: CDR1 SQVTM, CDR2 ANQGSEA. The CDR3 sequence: CSVAYGNQPQHF. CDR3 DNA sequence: TGCAGCGTTGCGTATGGGAATCAGCCCCAGCATTTT.

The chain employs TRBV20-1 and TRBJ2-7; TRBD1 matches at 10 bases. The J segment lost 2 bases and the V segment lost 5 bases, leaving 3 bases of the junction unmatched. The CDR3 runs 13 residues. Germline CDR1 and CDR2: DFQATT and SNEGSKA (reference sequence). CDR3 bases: TGCAGTGCTTGGGACAGGGGACCCTACGAGCAGTACTTC. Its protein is CSAWDRGPYEQYF.

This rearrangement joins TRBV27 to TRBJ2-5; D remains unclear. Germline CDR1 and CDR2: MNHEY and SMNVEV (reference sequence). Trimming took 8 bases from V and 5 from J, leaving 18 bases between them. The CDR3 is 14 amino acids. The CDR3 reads CASRPWGLTETQYF. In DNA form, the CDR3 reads TGTGCCAGCCGTCCCTGGGGTCTAACGGAGACCCAGTACTTC.

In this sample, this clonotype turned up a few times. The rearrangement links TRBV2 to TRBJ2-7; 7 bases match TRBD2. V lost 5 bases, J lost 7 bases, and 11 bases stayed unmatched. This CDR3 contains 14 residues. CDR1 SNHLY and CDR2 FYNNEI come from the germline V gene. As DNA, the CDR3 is TGTGCCAGCAGTTCACGGCCCCAAGCGGGGGAGCAGTACTTC. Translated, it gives CASSSRPQAGEQYF.

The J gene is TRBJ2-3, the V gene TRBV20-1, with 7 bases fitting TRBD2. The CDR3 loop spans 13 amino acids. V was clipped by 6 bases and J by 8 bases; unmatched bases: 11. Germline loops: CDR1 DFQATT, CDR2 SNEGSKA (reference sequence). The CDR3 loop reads CSAAGRGIATQYF. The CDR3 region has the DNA TGCAGTGCCGCTGGGCGGGGGATTGCTACGCAGTATTTT.

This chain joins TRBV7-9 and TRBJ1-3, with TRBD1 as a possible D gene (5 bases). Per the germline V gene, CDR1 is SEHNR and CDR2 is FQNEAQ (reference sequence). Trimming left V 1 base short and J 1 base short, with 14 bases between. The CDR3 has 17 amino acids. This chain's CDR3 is CASSLVPGTKSGNTIYF. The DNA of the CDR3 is TGTGCCAGCAGCTTAGTCCCGGGGACGAAATCTGGAAACACCATATATTTT.

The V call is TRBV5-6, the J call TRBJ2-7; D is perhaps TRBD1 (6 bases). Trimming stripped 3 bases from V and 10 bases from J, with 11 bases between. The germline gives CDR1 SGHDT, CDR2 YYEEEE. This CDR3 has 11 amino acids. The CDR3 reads CASSSWTEQYF. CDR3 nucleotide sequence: TGTGCCAGCAGCTCCTGGACAGAACAGTACTTC.

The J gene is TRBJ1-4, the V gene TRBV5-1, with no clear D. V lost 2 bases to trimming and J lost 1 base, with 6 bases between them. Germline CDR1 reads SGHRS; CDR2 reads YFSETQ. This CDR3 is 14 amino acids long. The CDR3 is CASSFAGTNEKLFF. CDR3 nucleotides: TGCGCCAGCAGCTTCGCGGGAACTAATGAAAAACTGTTTTTT.

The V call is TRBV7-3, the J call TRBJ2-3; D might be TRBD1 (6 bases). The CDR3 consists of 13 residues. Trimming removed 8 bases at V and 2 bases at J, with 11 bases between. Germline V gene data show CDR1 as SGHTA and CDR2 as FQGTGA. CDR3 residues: CASGTGPTDTQYF. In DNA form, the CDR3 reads TGTGCCAGCGGAACAGGGCCCACAGATACGCAGTATTTT.

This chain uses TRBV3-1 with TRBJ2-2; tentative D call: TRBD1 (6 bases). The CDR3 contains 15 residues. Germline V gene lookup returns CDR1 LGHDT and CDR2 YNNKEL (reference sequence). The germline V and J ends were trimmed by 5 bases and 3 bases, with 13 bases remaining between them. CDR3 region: CASSVRQVDTGELFF. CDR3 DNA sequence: TGTGCCAGCAGCGTCCGACAGGTAGACACCGGGGAGCTGTTTTTT.

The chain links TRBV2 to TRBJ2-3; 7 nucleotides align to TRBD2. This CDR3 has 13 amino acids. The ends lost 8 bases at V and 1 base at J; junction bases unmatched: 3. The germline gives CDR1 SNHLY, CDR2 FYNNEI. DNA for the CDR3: TGTGCCAGCGGAACTAGCGGCACAGATACGCAGTATTTT. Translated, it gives CASGTSGTDTQYF.

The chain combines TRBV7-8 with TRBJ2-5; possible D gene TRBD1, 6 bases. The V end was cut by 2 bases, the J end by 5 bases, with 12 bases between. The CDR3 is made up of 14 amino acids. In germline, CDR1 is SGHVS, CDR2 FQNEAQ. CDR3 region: CASSLSTTGETQYF. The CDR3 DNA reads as TGTGCCAGCAGCTTATCCACCACAGGGGAGACCCAGTACTTC. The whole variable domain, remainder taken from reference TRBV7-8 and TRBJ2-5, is GAGVSQSPRYKVAKRGQDVALRCDPISGHVSLFWYQQALGQGPEFLTYFQNEAQLDKSGLPSDRFFAERPEGSVSTLKIQRTQQEDSAVYLCASSLSTTGETQYFGPGTRLLVL.

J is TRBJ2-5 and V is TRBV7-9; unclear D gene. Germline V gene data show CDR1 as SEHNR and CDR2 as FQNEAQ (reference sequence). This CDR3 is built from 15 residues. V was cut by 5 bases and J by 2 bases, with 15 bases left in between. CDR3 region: CASSNGRSYQETQYF. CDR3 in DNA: TGTGCCAGCAGCAACGGACGGAGTTATCAAGAGACCCAGTACTTC.

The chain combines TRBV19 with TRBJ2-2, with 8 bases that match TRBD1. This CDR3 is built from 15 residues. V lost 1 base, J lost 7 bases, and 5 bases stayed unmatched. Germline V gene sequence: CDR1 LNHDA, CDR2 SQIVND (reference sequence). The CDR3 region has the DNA TGTGCCAGTAGTATAGGGCAGGGGGCGATCGGGGAGCTGTTTTTT. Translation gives CASSIGQGAIGELFF.

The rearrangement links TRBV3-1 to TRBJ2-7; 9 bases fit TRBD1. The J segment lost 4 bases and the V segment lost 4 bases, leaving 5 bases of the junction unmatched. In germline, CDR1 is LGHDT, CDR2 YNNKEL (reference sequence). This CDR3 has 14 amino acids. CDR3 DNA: TGTGCCAGCAGCCCCGACAGGGGGGGATACGAGCAGTACTTC. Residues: CASSPDRGGYEQYF.

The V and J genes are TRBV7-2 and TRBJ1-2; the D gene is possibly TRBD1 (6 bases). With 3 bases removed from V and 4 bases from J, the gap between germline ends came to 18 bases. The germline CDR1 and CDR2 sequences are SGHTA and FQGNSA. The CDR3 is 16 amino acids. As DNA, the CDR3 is TGTGCCAGCAGCTTCGTGGCTGGGGGGCCAGGCTATGGCTACACCTTC. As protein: CASSFVAGGPGYGYTF. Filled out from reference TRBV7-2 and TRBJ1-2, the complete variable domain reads GAGVSQSPSNKVTEKGKDVELRCDPISGHTALYWYRQSLGQGLEFLIYFQGNSAPDKSGLPSDRFSAERTGGSVSTLTIQRTQQEDSAVYLCASSFVAGGPGYGYTFGSGTRLTVV.

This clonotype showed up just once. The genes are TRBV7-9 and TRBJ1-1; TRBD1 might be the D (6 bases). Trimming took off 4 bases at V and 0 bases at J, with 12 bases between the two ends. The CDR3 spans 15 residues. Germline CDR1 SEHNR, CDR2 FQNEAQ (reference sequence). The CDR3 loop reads CASSYGQTLNTEAFF. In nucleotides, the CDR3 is TGTGCCAGCAGCTATGGACAGACTTTGAACACTGAAGCTTTCTTT.

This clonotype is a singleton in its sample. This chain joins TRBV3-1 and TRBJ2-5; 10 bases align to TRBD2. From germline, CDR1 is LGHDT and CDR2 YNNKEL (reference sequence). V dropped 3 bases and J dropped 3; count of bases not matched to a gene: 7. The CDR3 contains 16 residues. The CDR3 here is CASSHETSGDKETQYF. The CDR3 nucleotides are TGTGCCAGCAGCCACGAAACTAGCGGGGACAAAGAGACCCAGTACTTC.

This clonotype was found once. CDR3 amino acids: CASSYDRSYEQYF. The CDR3, as DNA: TGTGCCAGCAGTTACGACAGGTCCTACGAGCAGTACTTC. The chain uses TRBV6-5 and TRBJ2-7, with a weak D call TRBD1 (6 bases). Germline assignment: CDR1 MNHEY and CDR2 SVGAGI. The CDR3 extends over 13 amino acids. The V end lost 2 bases, the J end lost 1 base, and 6 bases lay between the germline ends.

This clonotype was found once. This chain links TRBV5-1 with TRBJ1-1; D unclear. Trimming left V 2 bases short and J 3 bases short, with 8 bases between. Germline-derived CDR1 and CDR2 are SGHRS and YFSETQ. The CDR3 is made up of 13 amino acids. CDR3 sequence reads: CASSFHDDTEAFF. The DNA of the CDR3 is TGCGCCAGCAGCTTTCACGATGACACTGAAGCTTTCTTT.

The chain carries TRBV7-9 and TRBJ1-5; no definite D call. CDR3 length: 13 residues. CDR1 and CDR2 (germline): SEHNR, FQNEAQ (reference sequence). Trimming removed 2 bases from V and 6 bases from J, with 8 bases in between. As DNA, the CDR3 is TGTGCCAGCAGCTTAAAAAAGGCTCAGCCCCAGCATTTT. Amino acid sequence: CASSLKKAQPQHF.

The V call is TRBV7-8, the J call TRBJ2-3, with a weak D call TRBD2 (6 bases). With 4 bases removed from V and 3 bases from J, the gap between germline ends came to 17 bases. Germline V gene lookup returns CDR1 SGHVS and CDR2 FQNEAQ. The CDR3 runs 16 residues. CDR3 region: CASSSRRAGGTDTQYF. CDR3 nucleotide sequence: TGTGCCAGCAGCTCCCGTCGAGCGGGTGGGACAGATACGCAGTATTTT.

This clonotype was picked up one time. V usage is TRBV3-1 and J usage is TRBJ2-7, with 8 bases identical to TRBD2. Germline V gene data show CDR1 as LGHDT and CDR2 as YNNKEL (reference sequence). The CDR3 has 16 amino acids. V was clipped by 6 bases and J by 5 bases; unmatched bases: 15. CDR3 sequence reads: CASSAGVAGIQDEQYF. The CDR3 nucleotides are TGTGCCAGCAGTGCCGGGGTAGCGGGGATTCAAGACGAGCAGTACTTC.

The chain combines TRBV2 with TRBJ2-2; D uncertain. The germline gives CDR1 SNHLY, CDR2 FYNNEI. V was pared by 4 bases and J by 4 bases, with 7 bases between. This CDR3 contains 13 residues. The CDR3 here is CASSATSTGELFF. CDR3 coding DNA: TGTGCCAGCAGTGCAACTTCCACCGGGGAGCTGTTTTTT.

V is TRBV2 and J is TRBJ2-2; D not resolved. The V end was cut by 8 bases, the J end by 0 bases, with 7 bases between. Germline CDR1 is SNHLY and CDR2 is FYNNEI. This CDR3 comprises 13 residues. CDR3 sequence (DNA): TGTGCCAGCGGCGGTCCGAACACCGGGGAGCTGTTTTTT. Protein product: CASGGPNTGELFF. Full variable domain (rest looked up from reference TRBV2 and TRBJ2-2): EPEVTQTPSHQVTQMGQEVILRCVPISNHLYFYWYRQILGQKVEFLVSFYNNEISEKSEIFDDQFSVERPDGSNFTLKIRSTKLEDSAMYFCASGGPNTGELFFGEGSRLTVL.

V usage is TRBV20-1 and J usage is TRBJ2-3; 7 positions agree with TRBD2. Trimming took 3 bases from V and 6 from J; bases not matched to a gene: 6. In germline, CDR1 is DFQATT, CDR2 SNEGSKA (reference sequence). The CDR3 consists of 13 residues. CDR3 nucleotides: TGCAGTGCTAGTAGGCGGGGGATGGATACGCAGTATTTT. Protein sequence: CSASRRGMDTQYF.